Below, 21 T cell receptor beta chains from the same sample are listed, as sequenced in a study of cytotoxic CD8 clonotypes in ibrutinib-treated CLL (dated by TCRdb to the early 2020s). The time point label of this sample denotes: about eleven months on ibrutinib. The receptor library was made with the immunoSEQ multiplex PCR assay. Entries here come from immuneACCESS through TCRdb and include only in-frame sequences with V and J called. Some clones fail to appear in such tables; in the studies checked, an unresolved V gene covers under half of the shortfall, and the cause of the remainder is unknown. The sample table lists about 140,000 clones, 91% of them with a count of one. Of the sample, 10% to 14% falls within the top ten clones. Sequenced here: PBMCs, sampled after 12 months of ibrutinib treatment. Source of these receptors: a human donor with chronic lymphocytic leukemia.

The gene calls are TRBV27 and TRBJ2-1; the D call may be TRBD1 or TRBD2 (5 bases each). This CDR3 region has 15 residues. CDR1 is MNHEY, CDR2 SMNVEV, per germline (reference sequence). Trimming shortened V by 0 bases and J by 7 bases, and 13 bases separated the two germline ends. CDR3 residues: CASSLSWGRLNEQFF. CDR3 bases: TGTGCCAGCAGTTTATCGTGGGGACGGCTAAATGAGCAGTTCTTC.

V is TRBV29-1 and J is TRBJ2-3; 7 bases align to TRBD1. Germline V lookup: CDR1 SQVTM, CDR2 ANQGSEA. Unmatched junction bases numbered 12, after V lost 6 bases and J lost 6 bases. The CDR3 spans 14 residues. The CDR3 nucleotides read TGCAGCGTGATAAGGGACAGCCCCACGGATACGCAGTATTTT. Translated, it gives CSVIRDSPTDTQYF.

The DNA for the CDR3 is TGTGCCAGCAGTTTAAAAGGGGCCGGTAATGAAAAACTGTTTTTT. Its translation: CASSLKGAGNEKLFF. V and J are TRBV28 and TRBJ1-4; the D gene is possibly TRBD1 (5 bases). The CDR3 totals 15 residues. Trimming took 2 bases from V and 4 from J, leaving 11 bases between them. Germline V gene sequence: CDR1 MDHEN, CDR2 SYDVKM.

V is TRBV7-2 and J is TRBJ1-2, with a tentative D call TRBD1 (5 bases). Germline V CDR1 and CDR2: SGHTA, FQGNSA. The germline V and J ends were trimmed by 6 bases and 8 bases, with 19 bases remaining between them. The CDR3 is 14 amino acids. The CDR3 bases are TGTGCCAGCAGGGGACCGGGGGTGTTGAAGGGCTACACCTTC. It translates to CASRGPGVLKGYTF.

The rearrangement joins TRBV19 to TRBJ2-7; D not resolved. This CDR3 is 13 amino acids long. Germline V CDR1 and CDR2: LNHDA, SQIVND (reference sequence). V dropped 2 bases and J dropped 6 bases, with 11 bases sitting between them. CDR3 nucleotides: TGTGCCAGTAGTATATTACCGCTGGTCGAGCAGTACTTC. Its translation: CASSILPLVEQYF.

The genes are TRBV25-1 and TRBJ2-4, with 7 nucleotides matching TRBD2. Per germline, CDR1 MGHDK and CDR2 SYGVNS. There are 16 residues in the CDR3. After removal of 7 bases from V and 0 bases from J, the junction contained 9 bases not matched to a gene. CDR3 DNA sequence: TGTGCCAGCAACCAAGGGGAGCGGGGAGCCAAAAACATTCAGTACTTC. Residues: CASNQGERGAKNIQYF.

The V gene is TRBV29-1, the J gene TRBJ2-7; D gene uncertain. The length of the CDR3 is 13 residues. V gave up 6 bases and J gave up 0 bases, with 12 bases separating them. The V gene's germline CDR1 is SQVTM and CDR2 ANQGSEA. Here the CDR3 DNA reads TGCAGCGTAGGGTGGGATAGCTCCTACGAGCAGTACTTC. It is translated as CSVGWDSSYEQYF.

The chain links TRBV6-5 to TRBJ2-7; D perhaps matches TRBD1 (6 bases). The CDR3 spans 14 residues. V dropped 5 bases and J dropped 0 bases, with 11 bases sitting between them. In germline, CDR1 is MNHEY, CDR2 SVGAGI. The CDR3: CASSPGHSSYEQYF. In nucleotides, the CDR3 is TGTGCCAGCAGTCCGGGACATAGCTCCTACGAGCAGTACTTC.

This rearrangement joins TRBV11-1 to TRBJ2-6; possibly TRBD2 for D (6 bases). V lost 6 bases, J lost 4 bases, and 10 bases lay in between. Looked up from germline, CDR1 is SGHAT and CDR2 is FQDESV (reference sequence). The CDR3 is 14 residues long. Written as DNA, the CDR3 is TGTGCCAGCAGTCGGAGGGAGGGGGCCAACGTCCTGACTTTC. Protein sequence: CASSRREGANVLTF.

This clone was observed once. The chain employs TRBV19 and TRBJ1-5; no definite D call. Germline loops: CDR1 LNHDA, CDR2 SQIVND (reference sequence). The ends were cut back, 1 base at V and 3 bases at J, with 7 bases in the middle. This CDR3 has 14 amino acids. CDR3 loop: CASSIVQDNQPQHF. Here the CDR3 DNA reads TGTGCCAGTAGTATAGTTCAGGACAATCAGCCCCAGCATTTT.

V is TRBV30 and J is TRBJ2-1; D remains ambiguous. Trimming removed 1 base at V and 2 bases at J, with 18 bases between. The CDR3 consists of 17 residues. Germline values: CDR1 GTSNPN, CDR2 SVGIG (reference sequence). CDR3 residues: CAWSASLLSSAYNEQFF. The DNA for the CDR3 is TGTGCCTGGAGTGCCTCACTTCTAAGTTCCGCCTACAATGAGCAGTTCTTC.

The rearrangement links TRBV6-1 to TRBJ2-3, with D uncertain. Germline lookup yields CDR1 MNHNS and CDR2 SASEGT. CDR3 size: 14 residues. V shed 2 bases and J shed 1 base, with 7 bases lying between them. The CDR3 sequence: CASSESMGTDTQYF. The DNA of the CDR3 is TGTGCCAGCAGTGAATCAATGGGCACAGATACGCAGTATTTT.

This chain connects TRBV7-9 to TRBJ2-7; 12 nucleotides agree with TRBD2. The germline V gene has CDR1 SEHNR and CDR2 FQNEAQ (reference sequence). V lost 1 base, J lost 4 bases, and 8 bases stayed unmatched. The CDR3 is 17 residues long. DNA of the CDR3: TGTGCCAGCAGCTTAGAACTTGGACTAGCGGGGTCTTACGAGCAGTACTTC. This translates into CASSLELGLAGSYEQYF.

This clone has just one count. DNA of the CDR3: TGTGCCAGCAGTTACTCGACAGGTGGAGGGGGCACTGAAGCTTTCTTT. Translation gives CASSYSTGGGGTEAFF. The chain employs TRBV6-5 and TRBJ1-1, with D maybe TRBD1 (6 bases). CDR3 length: 16 residues. CDR1 MNHEY and CDR2 SVGAGI come from the germline V gene. V was shortened by 0 bases and J by 4 bases, with 15 bases between the two germline ends.

This chain links TRBV30 with TRBJ2-7; 8 nucleotides align to TRBD2. CDR3 length equals 15 residues. Germline V gives CDR1 GTSNPN, CDR2 SVGIG (reference sequence). With V trimmed by 3 bases and J by 7 bases, 14 bases remained unmatched. CDR3 in amino acids: CAWSHGGGAFWEQYF. Here the CDR3 DNA reads TGTGCCTGGAGCCACGGGGGGGGCGCTTTTTGGGAGCAGTACTTC.

The chain joins TRBV10-3 to TRBJ2-3; 10 bases are shared with TRBD1. The length of the CDR3 is 15 residues. Germline-derived CDR1 and CDR2 are ENHRY and SYGVKD. V lost 6 bases to trimming and J lost 2 bases; unmatched junction nucleotides: 5. The CDR3 sequence: CAISKGQGDTDTQYF. The CDR3 region has the DNA TGTGCCATCAGCAAAGGACAGGGGGACACAGATACGCAGTATTTT.

This chain links TRBV7-2 with TRBJ2-5; D is unclear. Germline CDR1 reads SGHTA; CDR2 reads FQGNSA. This CDR3 contains 12 residues. V shed 6 bases and J shed 5 bases, with 10 bases lying between them. The CDR3 here is CASSLRSETQYF. The CDR3 region has the DNA TGTGCCAGCAGTTTGCGGTCGGAGACCCAGTACTTC.

This chain links TRBV7-2 with TRBJ2-1, with D possibly being TRBD1 or TRBD2 (5 bases each). Trimming took 1 base from V and 1 from J, leaving 14 bases between them. CDR3 length equals 17 residues. CDR1 is SGHTA and CDR2 is FQGNSA in the germline V gene. CDR3 coding DNA: TGTGCCAGCAGCTTAGGTTTCCCAGGGAGTTCCTACAATGAGCAGTTCTTC. Its protein is CASSLGFPGSSYNEQFF.

The chain carries TRBV25-1 and TRBJ2-1; 13 positions match TRBD2. The ends lost 6 bases at V and 4 bases at J; junction bases unmatched: 9. This CDR3 comprises 17 residues. The germline gives CDR1 MGHDK, CDR2 SYGVNS. This chain's CDR3 is CASSAAGLAGLYNEQFF. DNA for the CDR3: TGTGCCAGCAGCGCGGCGGGACTAGCGGGGTTGTACAATGAGCAGTTCTTC.

The rearrangement joins TRBV28 to TRBJ2-7; D might be TRBD1 (6 bases). The ends were cut back, 6 bases at V and 0 bases at J, with 15 bases in the middle. Germline values: CDR1 MDHEN, CDR2 SYDVKM. The length of the CDR3 is 15 residues. The CDR3 reads CASRQTGTNSYEQYF. CDR3 nucleotide sequence: TGTGCCAGCAGACAGACCGGGACAAACTCCTACGAGCAGTACTTC.

This clone was observed a single time. The CDR3 reads CASSYGAGGGTDTQYF. CDR3 DNA sequence: TGTGCCAGCAGTTACGGGGCGGGAGGGGGCACAGATACGCAGTATTTT. The chain recombines TRBV6-6 with TRBJ2-3; TRBD2 aligns across 9 bases. Looked up from germline, CDR1 is MNHNY and CDR2 is SVGAGI (reference sequence). This CDR3 contains 16 residues. V trimming: 2 bases; J trimming: 1 base; junction bases outside the gene matches: 4.